This is a list of T cell receptor beta chains from one sample in a study of response to subunit inactivated influenza vaccine. One entry per CDR3 protein results from TCRdb running MiXCR on the RT-PCR reads. The sample yields around 600,000 distinct CDR3 sequences, approximately 11% seen once. The same data also went into a second study, on T cells expressing NK-cell markers.

The specimen was PBMCs from blood, collected on the day of vaccination. Receptors were obtained from a man aged 50 or older who received an inactivated influenza vaccine. Each CDR3 is given with its conserved first and last residue. The D gene is left open where the match is weak. A clone size is listed for some rows: how often the clone was seen (once, few, many), or a class if it is expanded.

abundance | d_gene | j_gene | len | v_gene | CDR3aa | CDR3nt
few | NA | TRBJ1-2 | 15 | TRBV4-1 | CASSPSAHANYGYTF | TGCGCCAGCAGCCCCTCGGCACACGCTAACTATGGCTACACCTTC
NA | TRBD1 | TRBJ2-7 | 13 | TRBV20-1 | CSAKTGKDYEQYF | TGCAGTGCTAAGACAGGGAAGGACTACGAGCAGTACTTC
many | NA | TRBJ1-6 | 14 | TRBV10-3 | CAISESNIYSPLHF | TGTGCCATCAGTGAGTCAAACATATATTCACCCCTCCACTTT
few | NA | TRBJ2-3 | 11 | TRBV24-1 | CATGSGPTQYF | TGTGCCACCGGATCAGGGCCGACGCAGTATTTT
many | NA | TRBJ1-5 | 15 | TRBV5-5 | CASSFTYQGSQPQHF | TGTGCCAGCAGCTTCACGTATCAGGGGAGTCAGCCCCAGCATTTT
NA | NA | TRBJ2-1 | 14 | TRBV5-1 | CASSSGGGNNEQFF | TGCGCCAGCAGCTCAGGGGGGGGGAACAATGAGCAGTTCTTC
NA | NA | TRBJ2-3 | 12 | TRBV29-1 | CSVDEFTDTQYF | TGCAGCGTTGACGAATTCACAGATACGCAGTATTTT
few | NA | TRBJ2-1 | 12 | TRBV20-1 | CSARNRNNEQFF | TGCAGTGCTAGAAACCGCAACAATGAGCAGTTCTTC
NA | TRBD1 | TRBJ2-7 | 12 | TRBV20-1 | CSALPRGREQYF | TGCAGTGCTCTCCCTAGGGGGCGCGAGCAGTACTTC
NA | TRBD1 | TRBJ1-1 | 13 | TRBV19 | CASGQGMNTEAFF | TGTGCCAGTGGACAGGGGATGAACACTGAAGCTTTCTTT
NA | NA | TRBJ1-1 | 16 | TRBV18 | CASSPPVKGLNTEAFF | TGTGCCAGCTCACCTCCGGTGAAAGGCTTGAACACTGAAGCTTTCTTT
few | TRBD1 | TRBJ2-5 | 15 | TRBV5-1 | CASSFQGARQETQYF | TGCGCCAGCAGCTTCCAGGGGGCGCGGCAAGAGACCCAGTACTTC
few | NA | TRBJ1-1 | 13 | TRBV29-1 | CSVEGQSGTEAFF | TGCAGCGTTGAGGGCCAGTCCGGCACTGAAGCTTTCTTT
NA | TRBD1 | TRBJ2-5 | 15 | TRBV11-2 | CASSLTTGGGETQYF | TGTGCCAGCAGCTTAACAACAGGGGGCGGAGAGACCCAGTACTTC
NA | NA | TRBJ2-1 | 13 | TRBV5-5 | CASPGSGKIEQFF | TGTGCCAGCCCCGGTTCGGGGAAAATCGAGCAGTTCTTC
NA | TRBD1 | TRBJ1-1 | 17 | TRBV20-1 | CSARDGGQVERNTEAFF | TGCAGTGCTAGGGACGGGGGACAGGTTGAGCGGAACACTGAAGCTTTCTTT
few | TRBD1 | TRBJ2-1 | 15 | TRBV5-5 | CASRKDRGNYNEQFF | TGTGCCAGCAGAAAGGACAGGGGAAACTACAATGAGCAGTTCTTC
NA | NA | TRBJ1-1 | 12 | TRBV10-3 | CAIKAGGTEAFF | TGTGCCATCAAGGCCGGAGGCACTGAAGCTTTCTTT
few | NA | TRBJ2-3 | 14 | TRBV5-1 | CASRPHPSTDTQYF | TGCGCCAGCAGACCTCACCCTAGCACAGATACGCAGTATTTT
few | NA | TRBJ2-5 | 15 | TRBV6-1 | CASSRIGQGQETQYF | TGTGCCAGCAGCCGAATTGGCCAGGGGCAAGAGACCCAGTACTTC
many | TRBD2 | TRBJ2-3 | 15 | TRBV20-1 | CSARSASGGTDTQYF | TGCAGTGCTAGATCGGCTAGCGGTGGCACAGATACGCAGTATTTT
few | NA | TRBJ2-1 | 16 | TRBV5-1 | CASSLDSRASAGEQFF | TGCGCCAGCAGCTTGGACTCACGGGCTAGCGCGGGCGAACAGTTCTTC
few | TRBD1 | TRBJ1-1 | 14 | TRBV20-1 | CSARQGGSSTEAFF | TGCAGTGCCAGACAGGGGGGATCGAGCACTGAAGCTTTCTTT
few | NA | TRBJ1-4 | 14 | TRBV15 | CATSRLGLDEKLFF | TGTGCCACCAGCAGATTAGGGTTAGATGAAAAACTGTTTTTT
NA | NA | TRBJ2-5 | 15 | TRBV11-2 | CASSSGPGRRETQYF | TGTGCCAGCAGCTCCGGCCCAGGCAGACGGGAGACCCAGTACTTC
NA | NA | TRBJ2-7 | 13 | TRBV5-1 | CASSLEVGTEQYF | TGCGCCAGCAGCTTGGAGGTCGGGACCGAGCAGTACTTC
NA | NA | TRBJ1-1 | 16 | TRBV15 | CATSRDLGTLNTEAFF | TGTGCCACCAGCAGAGATCTCGGGACACTAAACACTGAAGCTTTCTTT
NA | TRBD1 | TRBJ1-1 | 13 | TRBV6-1 | CASIGQVNTEAFF | TGTGCCAGCATAGGACAGGTGAACACTGAAGCTTTCTTT
NA | NA | TRBJ2-6 | 20 | TRBV2 | CASSEMVSWSSLAGANVLTF | TGTGCCAGCAGTGAAATGGTTAGCTGGTCTAGTTTAGCTGGGGCCAACGTCCTGACTTTC
NA | NA | TRBJ2-2 | 14 | TRBV7-9 | CASSPRTDTGELFF | TGTGCCAGCAGCCCCAGGACAGATACCGGGGAGCTGTTTTTT
NA | TRBD1 | TRBJ2-2 | 15 | TRBV5-5 | CVSSWTGENTGELFF | TGTGTCAGCAGCTGGACAGGGGAAAACACCGGGGAGCTGTTTTTT
few | NA | TRBJ2-7 | 15 | TRBV18 | CASSLQTASSYEQYF | TGTGCCAGCTCACTTCAGACGGCTAGCTCCTACGAGCAGTACTTC
few | NA | TRBJ2-5 | 13 | TRBV25-1 | CASTKEGRETQYF | TGTGCCAGCACTAAGGAGGGCCGGGAGACCCAGTACTTC
many | TRBD2 | TRBJ2-3 | 19 | TRBV11-2 | CASSLRASGRAFRTDTQYF | TGTGCCAGCAGCCTAAGAGCGAGCGGGAGGGCCTTCCGCACAGATACGCAGTATTTT
many | NA | TRBJ2-7 | 14 | TRBV12-3/TRBV12-4 | CASSLGGRGYEQYF | TGTGCCAGCAGTTTAGGGGGCAGGGGTTACGAGCAGTACTTC
few | NA | TRBJ2-7 | 15 | TRBV5-6 | CASSPASGRSYEQYF | TGTGCCAGCAGCCCCGCCTCCGGGCGATCCTACGAGCAGTACTTC
few | NA | TRBJ1-1 | 14 | TRBV12-3/TRBV12-4 | CASSLKGIATEAFF | TGTGCCAGCAGTTTGAAGGGTATAGCCACTGAAGCTTTCTTT
many | TRBD2 | TRBJ2-1 | 14 | TRBV7-3 | CASSLLGLAGEQFF | TGTGCCAGCAGCTTACTCGGACTAGCGGGAGAGCAGTTCTTC
NA | TRBD1 | TRBJ2-1 | 16 | TRBV18 | CASSPPTGKNRPEQFF | TGTGCCAGCTCACCACCGACAGGGAAAAATCGCCCCGAGCAGTTCTTC
NA | TRBD2 | TRBJ2-2 | 17 | TRBV7-3 | CASSTGAGGLNTGELFF | TGTGCCAGCAGTACCGGGGCGGGGGGCTTGAACACCGGGGAGCTGTTTTTT